The 21 T cell receptor beta chains presented below share a single source sample, sequenced in a study of blood T cell repertoires in COVID-19 (dated by TCRdb to 2020 to 2021). Library preparation was by the immunoSEQ multiplex PCR assay. As stored in TCRdb, this immuneACCESS dataset retains in-frame rearrangements with V and J assigned. A fraction of the clones does not appear; measured against another copy, unresolved V genes explain less than half of the discrepancy, and the remainder lacks a known reason. The sample has tens of thousands of clones on record, nearly 90% of them singletons. The ten largest account for approximately 45% of the sample. The sequencing input was peripheral blood. These receptor sequences come from a woman aged 55-70 years with COVID-19, enrolled during active disease.

The DNA for the CDR3 is TGTGCCAGCAGTTACTCGCGGACAGGGGCCTACGAGCAGTACTTC. This encodes CASSYSRTGAYEQYF. The V call is TRBV6-5, the J call TRBJ2-7, with 9 nucleotides matching TRBD1. After removal of 0 bases from V and 2 bases from J, the junction contained 2 bases not matched to a gene. The germline gives CDR1 MNHEY, CDR2 SVGAGI. The CDR3 covers 15 residues.

The V gene is TRBV15, the J gene TRBJ2-5, with 15 bases matching TRBD2. CDR1 LNHNV and CDR2 YYDKDF come from the germline V gene (reference sequence). The CDR3 loop spans 17 amino acids. With V trimmed by 3 bases and J by 5 bases, 7 bases remained unmatched. In nucleotides, the CDR3 is TGTGCCACCAGCAGGAGGACTAGCGGGAGGGCGGGTGAGACCCAGTACTTC. Residues: CATSRRTSGRAGETQYF.

This chain joins TRBV14 and TRBJ1-4; possible D gene TRBD1, 5 bases. Trimming took 4 bases from V and 7 from J, leaving 16 bases between them. In germline, CDR1 is SGHDN, CDR2 FVKESK. The CDR3 consists of 15 residues. The CDR3 protein is CASSLQGRWGEKLFF. For the CDR3, the DNA is TGTGCCAGCAGCCTCCAGGGCCGGTGGGGTGAAAAACTGTTTTTT.

The chain is built from TRBV7-2 and TRBJ1-2; 9 nucleotides line up with TRBD1. Trimming took 5 bases from V and 4 from J; bases not matched to a gene: 8. Germline V gene data show CDR1 as SGHTA and CDR2 as FQGNSA. The CDR3 covers 15 residues. The CDR3 DNA follows: TGTGCCAGCAGCGTTTCAACAGGGGGCGGCTATGGCTACACCTTC. It yields the protein CASSVSTGGGYGYTF.

V is TRBV30 and J is TRBJ2-1; possible D gene TRBD2, 6 bases. The CDR3 sequence is 16 residues long. CDR1 and CDR2 from the germline V gene are GTSNPN and SVGIG (reference sequence). V lost 0 bases, J lost 9 bases, and 21 bases lay in between. As DNA, the CDR3 is TGTGCCTGGAGTGTCGGGGGAGAAGCGGAGGTGACTGAGCAGTTCTTC. Amino acids: CAWSVGGEAEVTEQFF.

The chain is built from TRBV19 and TRBJ1-4, with D possibly TRBD1 on 5 matching bases. The CDR3 has 16 amino acids. Germline assignment: CDR1 LNHDA and CDR2 SQIVND (reference sequence). The V end was cut by 5 bases, the J end by 0 bases, with 13 bases between. In nucleotides, the CDR3 is TGTGCCAGTAGTTTTACCCGGGGGGCAACTAATGAAAAACTGTTTTTT. The encoded protein is CASSFTRGATNEKLFF.

V is TRBV5-1 and J is TRBJ2-7; 8 bases line up with TRBD2. Unmatched junction bases numbered 5, after V lost 0 bases and J lost 0 bases. The CDR3 sequence is 16 residues long. Germline CDR1 reads SGHRS; CDR2 reads YFSETQ. CDR3 sequence reads: CASSLAPGTSSYEQYF. In nucleotides, the CDR3 is TGCGCCAGCAGCTTGGCTCCCGGGACTAGCTCCTACGAGCAGTACTTC.

The chain combines TRBV19 with TRBJ1-2, with D possibly TRBD1 on 6 matching bases. This CDR3 contains 13 residues. Per germline, CDR1 LNHDA and CDR2 SQIVND (reference sequence). V was trimmed by 4 bases and J by 5 bases, leaving 11 bases between them. The CDR3 loop reads CASSNTGMYGYTF. As DNA, the CDR3 is TGTGCCAGTAGTAACACAGGGATGTATGGCTACACCTTC.

The V and J genes are TRBV2 and TRBJ2-1, with D possibly being TRBD2 (6 bases). The CDR3 is made up of 12 amino acids. The germline CDR1 and CDR2 sequences are SNHLY and FYNNEI. V was cut by 0 bases and J by 14 bases, with 11 bases left in between. CDR3 bases: TGTGCCAGCAGTGAAGCGGCCGGGGAGGAGTTCTTC. Its protein product is CASSEAAGEEFF.

V gene TRBV7-2 combines with J gene TRBJ2-1; D unresolved. Looked up from germline, CDR1 is SGHTA and CDR2 is FQGNSA. The germline V and J ends were trimmed by 0 bases and 4 bases, with 4 bases remaining between them. The CDR3 is 13 amino acids. Written as DNA, the CDR3 is TGTGCCAGCAGCTTAGCTAGATACAATGAGCAGTTCTTC. Translation: CASSLARYNEQFF.

The genes are TRBV10-2 and TRBJ2-1; 10 bases fit TRBD2. V lost 7 bases, J lost 9 bases, and 6 bases stayed unmatched. The CDR3 length is 13 residues. CDR1 is WSHSY, CDR2 SAAADI, per germline. DNA of the CDR3: TGCGCCAGCAAGCGGGGGGGAGAAGGTGAGCAGTTCTTC. It yields the protein CASKRGGEGEQFF.

The CDR3 sequence: CASSLDLGVFPEQYF. In DNA form, the CDR3 reads TGTGCCAGCAGCTTAGACCTAGGCGTCTTTCCCGAGCAGTACTTC. This chain connects TRBV7-8 to TRBJ2-7; D call uncertain. Germline V CDR1 and CDR2: SGHVS, FQNEAQ. This CDR3 contains 15 residues. V gave up 1 base and J gave up 6 bases, with 16 bases separating them.

The chain carries TRBV30 and TRBJ1-2; 7 bases are shared with TRBD1. Unmatched junction bases numbered 4, after V lost 5 bases and J lost 7 bases. Germline V gives CDR1 GTSNPN, CDR2 SVGIG (reference sequence). CDR3 length: 11 amino acids. The CDR3 loop is CAWLTGFGYTF. In nucleotides, the CDR3 is TGTGCCTGGTTGACAGGGTTTGGCTACACCTTC.

J is TRBJ2-1 and V is TRBV4-1, with 8 bases that match TRBD2. V lost 3 bases and J lost 14; bases outside the gene matches: 9. This CDR3 is 13 amino acids long. Germline-derived CDR1 and CDR2 are MGHRA and YSYEKL. The CDR3 coding sequence is TGCGCCAGCAGCCAGGTCGATTCGGGACTAGAGTTCTTC. This codes for CASSQVDSGLEFF.

This chain links TRBV12-3 or TRBV12-4 with TRBJ2-7; TRBD2 is a possible D gene (5 bases). V was trimmed by 2 bases and J by 7 bases, leaving 12 bases between them. The CDR3 loop spans 13 amino acids. Here the CDR3 reads CASSLRLAGEQYF. CDR3 nucleotides: TGTGCCAGCAGTTTACGGCTAGCTGGAGAGCAGTACTTC.

The chain combines TRBV6-1 with TRBJ1-5; 10 bases are a match to TRBD1. CDR3 length equals 16 residues. The V gene end was trimmed by 4 bases and the J gene end by 2 bases; junction bases not matched to a gene: 5. The germline V gene encodes CDR1 MNHNS and CDR2 SASEGT. CDR3 DNA sequence: TGTGCCAGCAGTGTCGGACAGGGGGTGGGCAATCAGCCCCAGCATTTT. Translated: CASSVGQGVGNQPQHF.

V gene TRBV27 combines with J gene TRBJ2-5; TRBD1 matches at 12 bases. CDR1 and CDR2 from the germline V gene are MNHEY and SMNVEV (reference sequence). The CDR3 has 16 amino acids. V trimming: 6 bases; J trimming: 5 bases; junction bases outside the gene matches: 10. CDR3 loop: CASSSGGTGGRETQYF. Written as DNA, the CDR3 is TGTGCCAGCAGCAGCGGAGGGACAGGGGGCAGGGAGACCCAGTACTTC.

CDR3: CSGRTGDTEAFF. The CDR3 nucleotides read TGCAGCGGCCGGACGGGGGACACTGAAGCTTTCTTT. The V call is TRBV29-1, the J call TRBJ1-1; tentatively, D is TRBD1 (5 bases). This CDR3 has 12 amino acids. Per the germline V gene, CDR1 is SQVTM and CDR2 is ANQGSEA. The V end was cut by 7 bases, the J end by 3 bases, with 12 bases between.

The CDR3 region is CASSLTANYGYTF. CDR3 coding DNA: TGCGCCAGCAGCTTGACGGCTAACTATGGCTACACCTTC. This rearrangement joins TRBV5-1 to TRBJ1-2; D is ambiguous. Deletions cut 1 base from V and 0 bases from J, with 4 bases between. The CDR3 is 13 residues long. The germline V gene has CDR1 SGHRS and CDR2 YFSETQ.

V is TRBV6-6 and J is TRBJ2-7; 9 nucleotides line up with TRBD2. The CDR3 covers 14 residues. V gave up 6 bases and J gave up 6 bases; unmatched junction bases: 9. CDR1 and CDR2 from the germline V gene are MNHNY and SVGAGI (reference sequence). CDR3 region: CASSYIAGAGEQYF. The CDR3, as DNA: TGTGCCAGCAGCTACATAGCGGGAGCGGGCGAGCAGTACTTC.

Only a few counts were recorded for this clone. V gene TRBV7-9 combines with J gene TRBJ2-1; D is unclear. There are 12 residues in the CDR3. The germline V gene encodes CDR1 SEHNR and CDR2 FQNEAQ (reference sequence). Trimming cost V 1 base and J 15 bases, with 13 bases left between them. The CDR3 DNA is TGTGCCAGCAGCTTAGGGCTAGTTGACCCGTTCTTC. Amino acid sequence: CASSLGLVDPFF.